These 6 T cell receptor beta chains originate from one sample sequenced in a study of cytomegalovirus exposure and HLA in healthy donors. The primer mix had 60 Vbeta and 13 Jbeta primers. TCRdb keeps only in-frame clones here, not all; method: immunoSEQ multiplex PCR. The table lists 90,000 to 120,000 clones, about 80% of them singletons. Material for sequencing was PBMCs. The receptors come from a female donor in good health and CMV-seropositive.

V usage is TRBV5-6 and J usage is TRBJ2-7, with 9 positions matching TRBD2. The CDR3 is 13 residues long. Germline CDR1 and CDR2: SGHDT and YYEEEE. Trimming removed 4 bases from V and 6 bases from J; junction bases left unmatched: 5. CDR3: CASSGGGGFEQYF. As DNA, the CDR3 is TGTGCCAGCAGCGGCGGGGGGGGGTTCGAGCAGTACTTC.

This chain joins TRBV18 and TRBJ2-2; weak D call: TRBD1 (6 bases). Per germline, CDR1 KGHSH and CDR2 LQKENI. The germline V and J ends were trimmed by 1 base and 5 bases, with 11 bases remaining between them. CDR3 length equals 15 residues. The CDR3 loop reads CASSPRQGRTGELFF. The CDR3 DNA is TGTGCCAGCTCACCACGCCAGGGGAGAACCGGGGAGCTGTTTTTT.

The CDR3 DNA is TGTGCCAGCAGCTTTGACTACAGGGGTCGGGACGAGCAGTACTTC. Protein product: CASSFDYRGRDEQYF. This chain joins TRBV27 and TRBJ2-7; 7 bases align to TRBD1. Germline V gene data show CDR1 as MNHEY and CDR2 as SMNVEV (reference sequence). The CDR3 is 15 amino acids. J gave up 5 bases and V 6 bases, and 13 bases lay outside the gene matches.

V and J are TRBV5-1 and TRBJ2-5; 8 positions agree with TRBD1. The CDR3 spans 14 residues. The ends lost 0 bases at V and 5 bases at J; junction bases unmatched: 3. The V gene's germline CDR1 is SGHRS and CDR2 YFSETQ. The CDR3 is CASSLGQGMETQYF. CDR3 sequence (DNA): TGCGCCAGCAGCTTGGGACAGGGGATGGAGACCCAGTACTTC.

The chain recombines TRBV19 with TRBJ1-1, with 9 bases that match TRBD1. J was trimmed by 1 base and V by 7 bases; bases with no gene match: 7. This CDR3 is 15 amino acids long. Germline-derived CDR1 and CDR2 are LNHDA and SQIVND (reference sequence). The CDR3 here is CASIMDRGWNTEAFF. In DNA, the CDR3 is TGTGCCAGTATTATGGACAGGGGTTGGAACACTGAAGCTTTCTTT.

This clone occurred once. The V and J genes are TRBV7-8 and TRBJ1-1, with 7 bases fitting TRBD1. CDR3 length: 15 residues. Germline loops: CDR1 SGHVS, CDR2 FQNEAQ. The trim removed 7 bases at V and 1 base at J, leaving 9 bases unmatched. The CDR3 region is CASTETRTGNTEAFF. The CDR3 DNA reads TGTGCCAGCACGGAAACTAGGACAGGGAACACTGAAGCTTTCTTT.